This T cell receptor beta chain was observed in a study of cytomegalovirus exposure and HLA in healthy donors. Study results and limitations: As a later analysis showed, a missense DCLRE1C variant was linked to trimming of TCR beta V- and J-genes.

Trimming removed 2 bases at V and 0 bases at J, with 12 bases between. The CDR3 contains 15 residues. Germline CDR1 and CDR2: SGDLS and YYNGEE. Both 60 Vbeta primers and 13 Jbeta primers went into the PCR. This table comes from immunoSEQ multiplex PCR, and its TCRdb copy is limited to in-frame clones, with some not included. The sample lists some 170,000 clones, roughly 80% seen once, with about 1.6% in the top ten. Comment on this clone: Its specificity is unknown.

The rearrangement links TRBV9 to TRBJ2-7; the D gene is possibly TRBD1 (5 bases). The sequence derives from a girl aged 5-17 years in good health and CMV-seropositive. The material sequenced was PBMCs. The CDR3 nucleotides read TGTGCCAGCAGCGTGACTCCGACAGTCTCCTACGAGCAGTACTTC. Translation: CASSVTPTVSYEQYF.